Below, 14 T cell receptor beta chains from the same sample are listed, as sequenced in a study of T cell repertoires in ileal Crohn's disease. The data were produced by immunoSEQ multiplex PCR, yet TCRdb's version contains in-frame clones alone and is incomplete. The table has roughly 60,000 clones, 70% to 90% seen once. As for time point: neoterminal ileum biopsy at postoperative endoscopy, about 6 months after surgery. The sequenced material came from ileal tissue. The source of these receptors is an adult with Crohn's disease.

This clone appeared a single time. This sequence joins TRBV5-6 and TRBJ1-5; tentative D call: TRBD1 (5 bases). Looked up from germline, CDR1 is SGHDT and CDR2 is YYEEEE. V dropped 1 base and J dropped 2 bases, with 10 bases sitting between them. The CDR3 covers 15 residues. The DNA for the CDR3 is TGTGCCAGCAGCTTGTGGAGCAGGGGCAATCAGCCCCAGCATTTT. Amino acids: CASSLWSRGNQPQHF. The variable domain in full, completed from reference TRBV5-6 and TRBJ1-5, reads DAGVTQSPTHLIKTRGQQVTLRCSPKSGHDTVSWYQQALGQGPQFIFQYYEEEERQRGNFPDRFSGHQFPNYSSELNVNALLLGDSALYLCASSLWSRGNQPQHFGDGTRLSIL.

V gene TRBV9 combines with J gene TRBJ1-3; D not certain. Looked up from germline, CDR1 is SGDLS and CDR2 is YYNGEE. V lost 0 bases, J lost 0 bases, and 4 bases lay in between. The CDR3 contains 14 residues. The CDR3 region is CASSVEASGNTIYF. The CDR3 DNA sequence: TGTGCCAGCAGCGTAGAAGCCTCTGGAAACACCATATATTTT.

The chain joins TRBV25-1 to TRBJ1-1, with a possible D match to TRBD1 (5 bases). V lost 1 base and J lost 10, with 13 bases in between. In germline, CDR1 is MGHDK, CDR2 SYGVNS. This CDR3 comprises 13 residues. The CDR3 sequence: CASSESGGRRAFF. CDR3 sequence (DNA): TGTGCCAGCAGTGAATCCGGGGGACGAAGAGCTTTCTTT.

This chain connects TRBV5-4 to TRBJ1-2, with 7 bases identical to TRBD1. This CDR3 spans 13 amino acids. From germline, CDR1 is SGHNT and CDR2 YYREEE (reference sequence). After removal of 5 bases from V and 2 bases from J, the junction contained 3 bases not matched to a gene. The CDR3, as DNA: TGTGCCAGCAGGTCGGGACAGAACTATGGCTACACCTTC. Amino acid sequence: CASRSGQNYGYTF.

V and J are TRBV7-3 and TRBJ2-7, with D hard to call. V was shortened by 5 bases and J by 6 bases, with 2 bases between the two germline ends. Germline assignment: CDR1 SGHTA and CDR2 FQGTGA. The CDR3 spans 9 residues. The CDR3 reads CASSLEQYF. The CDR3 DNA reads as TGTGCCAGCAGCCTCGAGCAGTACTTC.

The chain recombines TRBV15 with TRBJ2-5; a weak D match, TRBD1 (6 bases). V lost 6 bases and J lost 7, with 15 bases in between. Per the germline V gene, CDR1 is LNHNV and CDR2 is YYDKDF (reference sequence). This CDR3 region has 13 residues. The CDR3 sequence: CATSRDIPGTQYF. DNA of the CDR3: TGTGCCACCAGTAGGGACATTCCAGGGACCCAGTACTTC.

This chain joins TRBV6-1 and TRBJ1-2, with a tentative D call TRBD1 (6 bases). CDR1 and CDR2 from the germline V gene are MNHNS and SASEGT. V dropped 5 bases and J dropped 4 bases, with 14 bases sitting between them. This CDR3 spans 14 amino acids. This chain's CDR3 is CASSQTGQFYGYTF. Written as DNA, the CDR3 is TGTGCCAGCAGTCAAACAGGACAGTTCTATGGCTACACCTTC.

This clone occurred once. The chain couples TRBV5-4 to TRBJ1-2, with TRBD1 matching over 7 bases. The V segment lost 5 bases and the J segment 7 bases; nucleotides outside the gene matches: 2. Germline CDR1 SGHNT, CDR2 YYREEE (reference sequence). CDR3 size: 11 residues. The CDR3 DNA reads TGTGCCAGCAGAGGGGGCGCTGGCTACACCTTC. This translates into CASRGGAGYTF.

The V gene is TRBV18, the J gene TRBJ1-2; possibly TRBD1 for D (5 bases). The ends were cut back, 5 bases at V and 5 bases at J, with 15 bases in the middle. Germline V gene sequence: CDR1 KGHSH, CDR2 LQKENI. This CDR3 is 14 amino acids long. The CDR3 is CASSSAGMYYGYTF. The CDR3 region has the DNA TGTGCCAGCTCATCCGCAGGGATGTATTATGGCTACACCTTC.

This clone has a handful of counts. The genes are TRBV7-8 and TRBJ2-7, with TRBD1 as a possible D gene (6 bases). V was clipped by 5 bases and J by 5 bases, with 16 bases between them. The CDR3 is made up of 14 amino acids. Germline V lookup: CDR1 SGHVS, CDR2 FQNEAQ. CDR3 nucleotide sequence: TGTGCCAGCAGCCCAACAGGGATATCCCACGAGCAGTACTTC. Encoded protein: CASSPTGISHEQYF. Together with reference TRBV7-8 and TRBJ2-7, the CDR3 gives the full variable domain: GAGVSQSPRYKVAKRGQDVALRCDPISGHVSLFWYQQALGQGPEFLTYFQNEAQLDKSGLPSDRFFAERPEGSVSTLKIQRTQQEDSAVYLCASSPTGISHEQYFGPGTRLTVT.

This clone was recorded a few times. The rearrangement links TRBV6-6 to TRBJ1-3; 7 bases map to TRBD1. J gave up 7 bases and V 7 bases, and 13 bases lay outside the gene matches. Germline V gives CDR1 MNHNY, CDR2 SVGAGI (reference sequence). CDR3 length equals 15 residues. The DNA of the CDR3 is TGTGCCAGCAAGACAGGGAGTAACAGGCGCAACACCATATATTTT. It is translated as CASKTGSNRRNTIYF.

This CDR3 reads CAWSVLDSGEQYF. The CDR3 DNA reads TGTGCCTGGAGTGTACTTGACAGTGGCGAGCAGTACTTC. V usage is TRBV30 and J usage is TRBJ2-7; TRBD1 is a possible D gene (5 bases). V gave up 0 bases and J gave up 6 bases, with 12 bases separating them. There are 13 residues in the CDR3. Germline lookup yields CDR1 GTSNPN and CDR2 SVGIG (reference sequence).

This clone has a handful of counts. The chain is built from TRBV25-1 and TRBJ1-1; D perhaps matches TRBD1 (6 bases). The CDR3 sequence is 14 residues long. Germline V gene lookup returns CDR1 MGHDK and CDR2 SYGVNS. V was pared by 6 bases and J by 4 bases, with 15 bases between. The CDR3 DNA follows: TGTGCCAGCAGCTGGGGGGGACACCGCACTGAAGCTTTCTTT. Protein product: CASSWGGHRTEAFF.

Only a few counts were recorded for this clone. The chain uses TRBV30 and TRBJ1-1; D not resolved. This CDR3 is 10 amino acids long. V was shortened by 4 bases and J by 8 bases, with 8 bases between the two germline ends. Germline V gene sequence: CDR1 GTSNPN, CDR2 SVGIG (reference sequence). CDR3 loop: CAWIRMEAFF. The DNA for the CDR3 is TGTGCCTGGATCAGGATGGAAGCTTTCTTT.